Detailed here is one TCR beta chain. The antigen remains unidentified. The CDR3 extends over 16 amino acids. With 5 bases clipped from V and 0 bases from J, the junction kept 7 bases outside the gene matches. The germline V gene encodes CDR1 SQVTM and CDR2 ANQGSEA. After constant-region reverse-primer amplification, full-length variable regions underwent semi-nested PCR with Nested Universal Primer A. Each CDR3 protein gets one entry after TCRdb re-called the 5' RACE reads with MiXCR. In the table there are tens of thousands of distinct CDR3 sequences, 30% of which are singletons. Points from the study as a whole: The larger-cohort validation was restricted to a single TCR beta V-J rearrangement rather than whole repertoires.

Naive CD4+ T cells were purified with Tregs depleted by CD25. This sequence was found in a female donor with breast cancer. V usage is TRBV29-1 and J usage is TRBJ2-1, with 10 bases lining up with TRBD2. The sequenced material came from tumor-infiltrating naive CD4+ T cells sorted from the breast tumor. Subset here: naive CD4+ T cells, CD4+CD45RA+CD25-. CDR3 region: CSVKLAGPSSYNEQFF. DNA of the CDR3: TGCAGCGTTAAACTAGCGGGACCCAGCTCCTACAATGAGCAGTTCTTC.